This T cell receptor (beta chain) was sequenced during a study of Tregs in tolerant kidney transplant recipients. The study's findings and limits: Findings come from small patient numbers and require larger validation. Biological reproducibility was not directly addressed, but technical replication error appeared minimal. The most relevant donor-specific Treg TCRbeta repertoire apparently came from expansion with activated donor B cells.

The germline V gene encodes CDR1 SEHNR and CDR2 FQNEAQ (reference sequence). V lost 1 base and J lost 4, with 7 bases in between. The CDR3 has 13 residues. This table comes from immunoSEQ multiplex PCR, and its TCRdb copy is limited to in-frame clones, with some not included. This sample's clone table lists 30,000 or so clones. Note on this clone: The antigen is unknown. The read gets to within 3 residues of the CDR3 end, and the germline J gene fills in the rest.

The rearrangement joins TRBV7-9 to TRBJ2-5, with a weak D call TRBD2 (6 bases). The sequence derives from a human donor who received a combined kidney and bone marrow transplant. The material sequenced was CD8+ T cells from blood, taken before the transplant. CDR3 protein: CASSLGRVETQYF. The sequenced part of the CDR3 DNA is TGTGCCAGCAGCTTAGGGAGGGTAGAGACC.